The sample holds a few counts of the clone carrying this T cell receptor (beta chain). TCRdb's table, derived via immunoSEQ multiplex PCR, lists solely in-frame clones and lacks some. Found here are 150,000 or so clones, approximately 83% of them singletons; the top ten hold 25% to 35%. The CDR3 covers 16 residues. Germline V gene lookup returns CDR1 LNHDA and CDR2 SQIVND (reference sequence). The trim removed 4 bases at V and 1 base at J, leaving 6 bases unmatched. This entry is derived from a study of blood T cell repertoires in COVID-19. V is TRBV19 and J is TRBJ2-3; 9 bases agree with TRBD1. Source material: peripheral blood. This sequence originates from a woman aged 60-70 years with acute or convalescent COVID-19. CDR3 bases: TGTGCCAGTAGTAGGGGGACAGGGCTCGGCACAGATACGCAGTATTTT. The encoded protein is CASSRGTGLGTDTQYF.